This T cell receptor (beta chain) was retrieved from a study of blood T cell repertoires in COVID-19. Across the whole study: The cDNA or gDNA used as material had been derived from T cells, B-cell-depleted T cells, or PBMCs.

This CDR3 has 12 amino acids. Germline-derived CDR1 and CDR2 are MNHEY and SVGEGT. Trimming at V came to 5 bases and at J to 10 bases, leaving 4 bases not matched to a gene. Authors' methods: Researchers report that nucleated cell counts were estimated from reference gene primer amplification. Generated by immunoSEQ multiplex PCR, the TCRdb table keeps only in-frame clones and is missing some. The V and J calls and clone size are taken from that table; D and trimming were inferred from the DNA. The sample comprises some 200,000 clones, approximately 86% of which are singletons, and 2% to 2.5% rests with the top ten. The study recruited people aged about 18 to 90 years across 24 US areas. All recovered Cohort 3 donors got two negative PCRs, got clearance, or saw symptom resolution. This clone was detected only a few times.

Sequenced: PBMCs or T cells enriched from blood (not recorded which). The origin of this receptor is a woman between 25 and 40 years old who had recovered from COVID-19. The rearrangement joins TRBV6-2 or TRBV6-3 to TRBJ2-3; 9 bases fit TRBD2. This CDR3 is CASSPTSGAQYF. The CDR3 region has the DNA TGTGCCAGCAGTCCGACTAGCGGCGCGCAGTATTTT.